One sample yielded the 8 T cell receptor beta chains listed below, sequenced in a study of T-cell reconstitution after alpha-beta-depleted transplantation in children. The TCRbeta library was prepared with unique molecular identifiers. From the PCR reads, TCRdb called clonotypes with MiXCR, one entry per CDR3 protein. The sample comprises some 520,000 distinct CDR3 sequences, about 31% of which are singletons, and around 2.5% rests with the top ten. The specimen comprised PBMCs from the stem cell graft donor, sampled from the stem cell graft. The receptor set was obtained from a human donor who donated a stem cell graft to a child with aplastic anemia.

J is TRBJ2-7 and V is TRBV29-1, with 11 positions matching TRBD1. J gave up 9 bases and V 5 bases, and 6 bases lay outside the gene matches. Germline CDR1 and CDR2: SQVTM and ANQGSEA. The CDR3 runs to 12 residues. CDR3: CSVQPDRGRQYF. CDR3 nucleotides: TGCAGCGTTCAGCCGGACAGGGGGCGGCAGTACTTC.

This clonotype was recorded a few times. The chain combines TRBV5-5 with TRBJ1-1, with D possibly being TRBD1 (6 bases). The V gene's germline CDR1 is SGHKS and CDR2 YYEKEE (reference sequence). The V end lost 4 bases, the J end lost 5 bases, and 15 bases lay between the germline ends. The CDR3 contains 14 residues. The CDR3 loop is CASSGLRGLTEAFF. In nucleotides, the CDR3 is TGTGCCAGCAGCGGCCTACGGGGGCTTACTGAAGCTTTCTTT.

This clonotype was detected only a few times. The rearrangement joins TRBV7-9 to TRBJ1-3, with 7 bases identical to TRBD1. The trim removed 5 bases at V and 4 bases at J, leaving 8 bases unmatched. The CDR3 is 15 residues long. CDR1 SEHNR and CDR2 FQNEAQ come from the germline V gene (reference sequence). CDR3 residues: CASSHRQGSGNTIYF. CDR3 DNA sequence: TGTGCCAGCAGCCACAGACAGGGCTCCGGAAACACCATATATTTT. Filled out from reference TRBV7-9 and TRBJ1-3, the complete variable domain reads DTGVSQNPRHKITKRGQNVTFRCDPISEHNRLYWYRQTLGQGPEFLTYFQNEAQLEKSRLLSDRFSAERPKGSFSTLEIQRTEQGDSAMYLCASSHRQGSGNTIYFGEGSWLTVV.

V usage is TRBV4-3 and J usage is TRBJ2-1; 12 nucleotides line up with TRBD2. The CDR3 length is 17 residues. J was trimmed by 2 bases and V by 1 base; bases with no gene match: 3. The germline V gene has CDR1 LGHNA and CDR2 YSLEER. This CDR3 is CASSQVLAGGAYNEQFF. Here the CDR3 DNA reads TGCGCCAGCAGCCAAGTACTAGCGGGAGGAGCCTACAATGAGCAGTTCTTC.

The chain uses TRBV29-1 and TRBJ1-2, with 8 bases matching TRBD1. Germline CDR1 reads SQVTM; CDR2 reads ANQGSEA. The CDR3 has 15 amino acids. The junction had 13 bases not matched to a gene; V was cut back by 2 bases and J by 8 bases. CDR3 in amino acids: CSVEQVAGGVQGYTF. The CDR3 nucleotides are TGCAGCGTTGAACAGGTGGCAGGGGGCGTCCAGGGCTACACCTTC.

J is TRBJ2-1 and V is TRBV20-1; D is possibly TRBD2 (5 bases). This CDR3 has 12 amino acids. CDR1 and CDR2 from the germline V gene are DFQATT and SNEGSKA (reference sequence). Trimming removed 6 bases from V and 9 bases from J, with 15 bases in between. CDR3: CSAPPAGIEQFF. CDR3 nucleotides: TGCAGTGCGCCCCCAGCCGGGATTGAGCAGTTCTTC.

This clonotype was found a few times. The CDR3 DNA reads TGTGCCAGCAGTTTAGTCTCTCTCACAGGGGAAGACTATGGCTACACCTTC. This sequence encodes CASSLVSLTGEDYGYTF. This chain connects TRBV28 to TRBJ1-2; 7 nucleotides match TRBD1. J lost 3 bases, V lost 2 bases, and 12 bases had no gene match. The CDR3 sequence is 17 residues long. Germline V gene lookup returns CDR1 MDHEN and CDR2 SYDVKM.

This clonotype was observed a handful of times. The rearrangement joins TRBV12-5 to TRBJ2-1; tentatively, D is TRBD2 (6 bases). Germline lookup yields CDR1 LGHNT and CDR2 FRNRAP. The CDR3 consists of 15 residues. The ends were cut back, 6 bases at V and 3 bases at J, with 15 bases in the middle. The CDR3 sequence is CASGLEGVGYNEQFF. The CDR3 DNA reads as TGTGCTAGTGGCCTGGAGGGTGTGGGCTACAATGAGCAGTTCTTC.